The T cell receptor (beta chain) described here comes from a study of Ad26.COV2.S vaccination and SARS-CoV-2 variants. This clone has just one count. Its target is unknown. Overall study results and limits: Substantial breadth was reportedly displayed by spike-specific CD8+ and CD4+ T cell responses after vaccination.

Treatment in this sample: around 19 received Ad26.COV2.S at low or high dose, single or two shots; roughly 5 received placebo; per-sample allocation not given. On day 63 after the first injection, vaccine and placebo recipients gave samples. In Boston, an adult donor aged 18-55 years took part. Produced via immunoSEQ multiplex PCR; TCRdb's table is partial and in-frame only. The sample holds a few hundred thousand clones; around 82% are singletons and the top ten take around 7%. CDR1 is SGHTA, CDR2 FQGNSA, per germline. The CDR3 is made up of 14 amino acids. Trimming took off 5 bases at V and 6 bases at J, with 13 bases between the two ends.

This sample comprised peripheral blood, obtained in a trial of Ad26.COV2.S vaccine versus placebo. The TCR comes from a person between 18 and 65 years old who received the Ad26.COV2.S COVID-19 vaccine or a placebo. The chain has TRBV7-2 and TRBJ2-2; the D gene is possibly TRBD2 (5 bases). In DNA form, the CDR3 reads TGTGCCAGCAGCCCGGACTGGGCCGCCGGGGAGCTGTTTTTT. Its translation: CASSPDWAAGELFF.